This T cell receptor (beta chain) originates from a study of cytomegalovirus exposure and HLA in healthy donors. The V gene lost 2 bases and the J gene lost 3 bases, with 11 bases spanning the gap. The CDR3 spans 15 residues. Germline loops: CDR1 SGHAT, CDR2 FQNNGV. PCR primers comprised 60 Vbeta and 13 Jbeta primers. TCRdb's copy holds only in-frame clones and misses some; the assay was immunoSEQ multiplex PCR. The listing records some 110,000 clones. The sequence was obtained from a man in his forties in good health and CMV-seropositive. Source material: PBMCs. This rearrangement joins TRBV11-2 to TRBJ1-3; D is unclear. The CDR3, as DNA: TGTGCCAGCAGCTTACGGGAGAAGGGTGGAAACACCATATATTTT. As protein: CASSLREKGGNTIYF.